This entry features one TCR beta chain sequence. This sample is drawn from a study of cytomegalovirus exposure and HLA in healthy donors. On the study more broadly: Falling in the Caucasian-associated ancestry cluster were about four fifths of under 450 genotyped donors.

The PCR used 60 Vbeta and 13 Jbeta primers. Some clones are missing from TCRdb's copy, which holds only in-frame ones; the method was immunoSEQ multiplex PCR. The sample lists approximately 210,000 clones, about 90% seen once, with over 1% in the top ten. This CDR3 spans 15 amino acids. Germline CDR1 SEHNR, CDR2 FQNEAQ (reference sequence). The trim removed 4 bases at V and 8 bases at J, leaving 12 bases unmatched. The sequence derives from a man between 25 and 39 years old in good health and CMV-seronegative. Specimen: PBMCs. The rearrangement joins TRBV7-9 to TRBJ1-2; 8 bases are shared with TRBD1. The CDR3: CASSSDGQGARGYTF. CDR3 DNA: TGTGCCAGCAGCTCAGATGGGCAGGGGGCGAGAGGCTACACCTTC.